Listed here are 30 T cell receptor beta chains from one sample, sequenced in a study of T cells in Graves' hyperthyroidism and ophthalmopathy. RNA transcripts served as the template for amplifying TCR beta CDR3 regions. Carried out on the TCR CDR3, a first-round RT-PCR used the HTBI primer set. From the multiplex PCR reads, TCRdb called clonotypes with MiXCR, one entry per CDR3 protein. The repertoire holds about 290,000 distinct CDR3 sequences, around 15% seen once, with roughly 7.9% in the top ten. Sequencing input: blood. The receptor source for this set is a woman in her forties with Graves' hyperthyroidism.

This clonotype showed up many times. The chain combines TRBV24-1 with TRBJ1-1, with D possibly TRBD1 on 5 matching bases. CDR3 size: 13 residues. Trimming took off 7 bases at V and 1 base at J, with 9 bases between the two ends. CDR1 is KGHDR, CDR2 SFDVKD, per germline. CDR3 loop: CATSLGGNTEAFF. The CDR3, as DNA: TGTGCCACCAGCCTCGGGGGGAACACTGAAGCTTTCTTT.

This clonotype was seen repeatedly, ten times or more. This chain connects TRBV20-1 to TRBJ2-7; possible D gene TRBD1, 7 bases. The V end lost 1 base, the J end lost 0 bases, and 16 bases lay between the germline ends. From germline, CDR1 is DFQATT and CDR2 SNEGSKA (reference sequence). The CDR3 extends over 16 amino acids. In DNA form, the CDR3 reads TGCAGTGCTAGAGTTGCGGGGACAGCGGACTCCTACGAGCAGTACTTC. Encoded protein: CSARVAGTADSYEQYF.

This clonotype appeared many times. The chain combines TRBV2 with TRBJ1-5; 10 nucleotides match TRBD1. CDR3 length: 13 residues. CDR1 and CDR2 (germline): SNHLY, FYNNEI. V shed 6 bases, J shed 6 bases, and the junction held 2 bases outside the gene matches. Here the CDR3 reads CASRGTGVQPQHF. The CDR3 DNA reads TGTGCCAGCAGGGGGACAGGGGTTCAGCCCCAGCATTTT.

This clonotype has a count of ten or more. This CDR3 is CASSPWGVSGRRYEQYF. In nucleotides, the CDR3 is TGTGCCAGCAGCCCTTGGGGGGTTAGCGGGAGGAGATACGAGCAGTACTTC. This sequence joins TRBV28 and TRBJ2-7, with 10 bases aligning to TRBD2. The ends lost 6 bases at V and 4 bases at J; junction bases unmatched: 15. The germline gives CDR1 MDHEN, CDR2 SYDVKM. The CDR3 spans 17 residues.

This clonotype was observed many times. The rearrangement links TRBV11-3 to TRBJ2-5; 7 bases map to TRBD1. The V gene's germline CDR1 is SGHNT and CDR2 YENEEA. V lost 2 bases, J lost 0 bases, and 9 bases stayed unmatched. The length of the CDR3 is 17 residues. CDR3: CASSLWGQRFDQETQYF. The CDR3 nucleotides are TGTGCCAGCAGCTTATGGGGACAGAGGTTTGACCAAGAGACCCAGTACTTC. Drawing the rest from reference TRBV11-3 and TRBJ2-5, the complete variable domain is EAGVVQSPRYKIIEKKQPVAFWCNPISGHNTLYWYLQNLGQGPELLIRYENEEAVDDSQLPKDRFSAERLKGVDSTLKIQPAELGDSAVYLCASSLWGQRFDQETQYFGPGTRLLVL.

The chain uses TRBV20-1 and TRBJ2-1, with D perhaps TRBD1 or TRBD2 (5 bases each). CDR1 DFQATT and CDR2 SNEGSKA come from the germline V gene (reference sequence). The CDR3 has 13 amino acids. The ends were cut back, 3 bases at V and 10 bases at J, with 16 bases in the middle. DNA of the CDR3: TGCAGTGCTAGTGGGACCAACTTGGGGGAGCAGTTCTTC. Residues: CSASGTNLGEQFF.

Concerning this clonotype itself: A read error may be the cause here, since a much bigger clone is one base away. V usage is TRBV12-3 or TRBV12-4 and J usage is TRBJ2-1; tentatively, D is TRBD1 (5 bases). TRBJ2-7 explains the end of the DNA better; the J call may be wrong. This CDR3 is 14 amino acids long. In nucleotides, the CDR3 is TGTGCCAGCAGCCGCGGTGGGGCCTACAATGAGCAGTACTTC. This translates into CASSRGGAYNEQYF.

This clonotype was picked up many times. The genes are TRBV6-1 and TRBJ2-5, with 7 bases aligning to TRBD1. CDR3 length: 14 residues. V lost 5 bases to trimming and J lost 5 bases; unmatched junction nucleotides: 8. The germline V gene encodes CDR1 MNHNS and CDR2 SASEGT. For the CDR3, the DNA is TGTGCCAGCAGTCCAGACAGGGCCGAGGAGACCCAGTACTTC. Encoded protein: CASSPDRAEETQYF.

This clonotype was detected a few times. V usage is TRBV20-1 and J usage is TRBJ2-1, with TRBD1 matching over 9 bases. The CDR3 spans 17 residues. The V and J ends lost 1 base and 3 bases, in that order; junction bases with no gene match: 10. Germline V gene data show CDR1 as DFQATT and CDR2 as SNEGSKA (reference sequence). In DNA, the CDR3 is TGCAGTGCTAGAGGCCCAACCTACAGGGGGCTCTACAATGAGCAGTTCTTC. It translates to CSARGPTYRGLYNEQFF.

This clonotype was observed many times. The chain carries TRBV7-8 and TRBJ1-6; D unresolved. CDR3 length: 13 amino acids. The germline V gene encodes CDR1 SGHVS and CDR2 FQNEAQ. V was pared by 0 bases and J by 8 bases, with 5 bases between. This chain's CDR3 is CASSLATDSPLHF. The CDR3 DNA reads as TGTGCCAGCAGCTTAGCTACAGATTCACCCCTCCACTTT. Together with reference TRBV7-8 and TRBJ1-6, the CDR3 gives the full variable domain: GAGVSQSPRYKVAKRGQDVALRCDPISGHVSLFWYQQALGQGPEFLTYFQNEAQLDKSGLPSDRFFAERPEGSVSTLKIQRTQQEDSAVYLCASSLATDSPLHFGNGTRLTVT.

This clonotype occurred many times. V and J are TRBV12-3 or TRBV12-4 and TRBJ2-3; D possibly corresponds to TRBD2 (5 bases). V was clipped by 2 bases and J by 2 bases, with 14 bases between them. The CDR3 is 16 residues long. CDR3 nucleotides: TGTGCCAGCAGTTTATGGCGGGCCATGATCACAGATACGCAGTATTTT. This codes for CASSLWRAMITDTQYF.

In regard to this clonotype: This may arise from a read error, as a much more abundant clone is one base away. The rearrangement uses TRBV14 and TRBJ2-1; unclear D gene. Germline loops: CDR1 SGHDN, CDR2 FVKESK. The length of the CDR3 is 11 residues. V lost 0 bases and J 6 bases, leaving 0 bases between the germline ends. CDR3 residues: CASSQDNEQFF. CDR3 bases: TGTGCCAGCAGCCAAGACAATGAGCAGTTCTTC.

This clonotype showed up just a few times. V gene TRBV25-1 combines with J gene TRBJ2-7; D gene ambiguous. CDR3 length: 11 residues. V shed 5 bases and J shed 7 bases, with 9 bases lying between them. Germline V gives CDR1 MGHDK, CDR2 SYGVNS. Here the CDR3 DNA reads TGTGCCAGCAGTTCCGAATGGGAGCAGTACTTC. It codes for CASSSEWEQYF.

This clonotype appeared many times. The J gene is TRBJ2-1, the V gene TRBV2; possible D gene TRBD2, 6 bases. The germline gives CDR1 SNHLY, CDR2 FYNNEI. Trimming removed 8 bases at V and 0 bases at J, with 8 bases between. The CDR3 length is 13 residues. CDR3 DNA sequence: TGTGCCAGCGGGGGGAGCTCCTACAATGAGCAGTTCTTC. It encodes CASGGSSYNEQFF.

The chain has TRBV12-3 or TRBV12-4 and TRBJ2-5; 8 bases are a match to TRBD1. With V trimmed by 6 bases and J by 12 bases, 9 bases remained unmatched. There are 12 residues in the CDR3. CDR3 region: CASRIQGGGKYF. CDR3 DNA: TGTGCCAGCAGGATACAGGGGGGTGGCAAGTACTTC.

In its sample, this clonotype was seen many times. The DNA of the CDR3 is TGTGCCAGCAGCTTCTCCGCCCAGGGCAATCAGCCCCAGCATTTT. It codes for CASSFSAQGNQPQHF. The chain joins TRBV7-2 to TRBJ1-5; D remains unclear. Germline loops: CDR1 SGHTA, CDR2 FQGNSA. V shed 3 bases and J shed 2 bases, with 11 bases lying between them. The CDR3 has 15 residues.

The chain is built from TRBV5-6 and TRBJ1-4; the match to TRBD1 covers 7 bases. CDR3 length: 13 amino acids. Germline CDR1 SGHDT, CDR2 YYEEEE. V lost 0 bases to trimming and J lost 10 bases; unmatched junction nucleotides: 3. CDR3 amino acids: CASSLDRGGKLFF. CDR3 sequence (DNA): TGTGCCAGCAGCTTGGACAGGGGCGGAAAACTGTTTTTT.

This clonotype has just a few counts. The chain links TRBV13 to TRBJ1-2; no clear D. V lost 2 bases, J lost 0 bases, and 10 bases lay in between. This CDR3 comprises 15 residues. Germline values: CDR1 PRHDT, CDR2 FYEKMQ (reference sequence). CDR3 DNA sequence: TGTGCCAGCAGCTTATCGGTTCGCACTAACTATGGCTACACCTTC. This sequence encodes CASSLSVRTNYGYTF.

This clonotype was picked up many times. The CDR3 region has the DNA TGTGCCAGCAGCTTAACTCTAGTATCATATGAGCAGTTCTTC. Amino acid sequence: CASSLTLVSYEQFF. The gene calls are TRBV11-3 and TRBJ2-1; D remains unclear. Germline assignment: CDR1 SGHNT and CDR2 YENEEA. The V gene lost 2 bases and the J gene lost 8 bases, with 13 bases spanning the gap. This CDR3 contains 14 residues.

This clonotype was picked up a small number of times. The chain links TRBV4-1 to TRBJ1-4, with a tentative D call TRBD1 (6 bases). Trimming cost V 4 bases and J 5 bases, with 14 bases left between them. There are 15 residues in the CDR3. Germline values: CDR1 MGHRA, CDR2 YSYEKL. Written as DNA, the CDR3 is TGCGCCAGCAGCCGGCACCGGGGGCTAAATGAAAAACTGTTTTTT. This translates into CASSRHRGLNEKLFF.

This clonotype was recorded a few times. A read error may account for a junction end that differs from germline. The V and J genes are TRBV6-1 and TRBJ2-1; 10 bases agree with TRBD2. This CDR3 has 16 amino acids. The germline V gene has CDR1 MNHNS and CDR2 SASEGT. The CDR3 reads CASREVGLALINEQFF. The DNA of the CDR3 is TGTGCCAGCAGAGAAGTGGGACTAGCGCTAATCAATGAGCAGTTCTTC.

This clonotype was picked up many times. CDR3 residues: CATSDYGSVGAQYF. CDR3 sequence (DNA): TGTGCCACCAGTGATTATGGCTCGGTTGGGGCCCAGTACTTC. The V and J genes are TRBV24-1 and TRBJ2-5, with D unresolved. CDR1 and CDR2 from the germline V gene are KGHDR and SFDVKD. Deletions cut 2 bases from V and 9 bases from J, with 15 bases between. The length of the CDR3 is 14 residues.

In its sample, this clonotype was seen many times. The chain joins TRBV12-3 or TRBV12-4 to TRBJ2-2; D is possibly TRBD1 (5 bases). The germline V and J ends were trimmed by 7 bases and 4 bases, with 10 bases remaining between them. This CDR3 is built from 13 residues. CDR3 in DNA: TGTGCCAGCACCTGGGGCCCCACCGGGGAGCTGTTTTTT. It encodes CASTWGPTGELFF.

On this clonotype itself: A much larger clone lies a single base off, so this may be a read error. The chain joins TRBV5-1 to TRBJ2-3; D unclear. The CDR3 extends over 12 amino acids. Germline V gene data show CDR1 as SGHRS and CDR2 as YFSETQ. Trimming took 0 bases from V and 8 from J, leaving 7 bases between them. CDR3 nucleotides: TGCGCCAGCAGCTTGGCCGGAGCTACGCAGTATTTT. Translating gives CASSLAGATQYF. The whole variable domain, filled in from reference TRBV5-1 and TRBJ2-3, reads KAGVTQTPRYLIKTRGQQVTLSCSPISGHRSVSWYQQTPGQGLQFLFEYFSETQRNKGNFPGRFSGRQFSNSRSEMNVSTLELGDSALYLCASSLAGATQYFGPGTRLTVL.

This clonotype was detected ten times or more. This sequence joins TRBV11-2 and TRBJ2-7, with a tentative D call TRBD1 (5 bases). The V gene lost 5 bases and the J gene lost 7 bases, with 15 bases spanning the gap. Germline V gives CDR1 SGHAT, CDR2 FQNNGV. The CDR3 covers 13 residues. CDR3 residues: CASSPATGAEQYF. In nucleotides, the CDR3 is TGTGCCAGCAGCCCAGCCACTGGGGCGGAGCAGTACTTC.

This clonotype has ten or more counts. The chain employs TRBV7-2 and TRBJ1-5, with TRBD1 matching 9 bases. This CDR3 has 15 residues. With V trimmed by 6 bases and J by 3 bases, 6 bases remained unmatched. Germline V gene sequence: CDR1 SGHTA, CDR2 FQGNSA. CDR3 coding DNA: TGTGCCAGCAGGAGGGACAGGGACCACAATCAGCCCCAGCATTTT. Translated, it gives CASRRDRDHNQPQHF.

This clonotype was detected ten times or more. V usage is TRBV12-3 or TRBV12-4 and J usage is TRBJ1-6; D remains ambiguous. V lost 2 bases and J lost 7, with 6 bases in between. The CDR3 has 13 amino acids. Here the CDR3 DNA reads TGTGCCAGCAGTTTAAGGGTCAATTCACCCCTCCACTTT. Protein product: CASSLRVNSPLHF.

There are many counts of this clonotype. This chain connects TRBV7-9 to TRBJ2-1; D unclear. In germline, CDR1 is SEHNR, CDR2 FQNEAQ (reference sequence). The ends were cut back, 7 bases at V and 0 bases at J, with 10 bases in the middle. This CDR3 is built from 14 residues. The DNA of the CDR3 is TGTGCCAGCACCTGGGGAAGCTCCTACAATGAGCAGTTCTTC. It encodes CASTWGSSYNEQFF.

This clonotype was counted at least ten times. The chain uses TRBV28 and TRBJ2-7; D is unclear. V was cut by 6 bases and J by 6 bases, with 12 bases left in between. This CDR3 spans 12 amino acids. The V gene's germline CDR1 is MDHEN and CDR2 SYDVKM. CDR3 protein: CASSLGLGEQYF. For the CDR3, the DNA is TGTGCCAGCAGCCTAGGCCTCGGCGAGCAGTACTTC.

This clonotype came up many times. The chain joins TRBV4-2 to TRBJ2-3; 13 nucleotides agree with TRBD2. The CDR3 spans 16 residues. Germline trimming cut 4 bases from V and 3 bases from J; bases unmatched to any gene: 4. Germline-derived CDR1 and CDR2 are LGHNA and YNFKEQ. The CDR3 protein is CASSPQLAGGTDTQYF. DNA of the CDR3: TGTGCCAGCAGCCCTCAACTAGCGGGAGGGACAGATACGCAGTATTTT.